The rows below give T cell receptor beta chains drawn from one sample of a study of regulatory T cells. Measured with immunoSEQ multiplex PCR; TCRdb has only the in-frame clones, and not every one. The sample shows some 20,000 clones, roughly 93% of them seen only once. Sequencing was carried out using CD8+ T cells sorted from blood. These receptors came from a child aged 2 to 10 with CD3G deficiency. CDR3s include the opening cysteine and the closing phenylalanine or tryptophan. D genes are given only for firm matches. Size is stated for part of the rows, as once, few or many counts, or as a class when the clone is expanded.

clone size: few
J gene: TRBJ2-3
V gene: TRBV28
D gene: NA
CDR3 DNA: TGTGCCAGCAGTTCTGGTCGAGGGTCCCCCCCAGATACGCAGTATTTT
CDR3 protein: CASSSGRGSPPDTQYF

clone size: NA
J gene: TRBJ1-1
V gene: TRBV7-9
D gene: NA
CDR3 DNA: TGTGCCAGCAGCTTACCGGGACGGGAAGCTTTCTTT
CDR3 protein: CASSLPGREAFF

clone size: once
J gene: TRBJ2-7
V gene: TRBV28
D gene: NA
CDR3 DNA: TGTGCCAGCAGTTTCTCTGGTCAGGGCCACGAGCAGTACTTC
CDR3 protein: CASSFSGQGHEQYF

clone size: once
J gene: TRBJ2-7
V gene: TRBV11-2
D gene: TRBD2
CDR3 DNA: TGTGCCAGCAGCTTGTCAGCGGGAGACGAGCAGTACTTC
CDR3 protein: CASSLSAGDEQYF

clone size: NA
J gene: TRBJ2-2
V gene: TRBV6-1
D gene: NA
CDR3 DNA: TGTGCCAGCTTGGGGCCGAACACCGGGGAGCTGTTTTTT
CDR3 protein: CASLGPNTGELFF

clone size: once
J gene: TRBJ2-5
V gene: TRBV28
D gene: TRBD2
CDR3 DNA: TGTGCCAGCAGCCTCCGCGGGAGCTTCCAAGAGACCCAGTACTTC
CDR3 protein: CASSLRGSFQETQYF

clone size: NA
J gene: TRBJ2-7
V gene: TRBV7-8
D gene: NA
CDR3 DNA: TGTGCCAGCAGCTTAGATGGGGAAGGCTACGAGCAGTACTTC
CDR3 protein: CASSLDGEGYEQYF

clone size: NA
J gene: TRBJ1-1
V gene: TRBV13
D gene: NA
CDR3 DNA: TGTGCCAGCAGCTTAGGCCCCGTAGTTTCGACTGAAGCTTTCTTT
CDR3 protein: CASSLGPVVSTEAFF

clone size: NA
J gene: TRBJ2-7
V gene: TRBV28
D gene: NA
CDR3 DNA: TGTGCCAGCAGTTTACGGTCCCGCCTGAGCTCCTACGAGCAGTACTTC
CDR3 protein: CASSLRSRLSSYEQYF

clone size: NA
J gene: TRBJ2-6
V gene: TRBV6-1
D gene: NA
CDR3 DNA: TGTGCCAGCAGTGAACCGGGCCTGAACTCTGGGGCCAACGTCCTGACTTTC
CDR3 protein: CASSEPGLNSGANVLTF

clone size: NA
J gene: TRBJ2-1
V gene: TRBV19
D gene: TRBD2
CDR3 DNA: TGTGCCAGTGGCGCGGGAGGCCCCTACAATGAGCAGTTCTTC
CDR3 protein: CASGAGGPYNEQFF

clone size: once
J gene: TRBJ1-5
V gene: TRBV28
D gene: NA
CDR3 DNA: TGTGCCAGCAGTCTAGCCGGGACATCCTTACCATATAGCAATCAGCCCCAGCATTTT
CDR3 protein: CASSLAGTSLPYSNQPQHF

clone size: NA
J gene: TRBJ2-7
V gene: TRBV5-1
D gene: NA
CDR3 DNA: TGCGCCAGCAGCTTGGAGGGGGAAGGCTACGAGCAGTACTTC
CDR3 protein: CASSLEGEGYEQYF

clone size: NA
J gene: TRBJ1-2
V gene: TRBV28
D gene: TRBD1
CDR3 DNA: TGTGCCAGCAGTAAGAGGGGACAGGGCCTTAATGGCTACACCTTC
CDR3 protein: CASSKRGQGLNGYTF

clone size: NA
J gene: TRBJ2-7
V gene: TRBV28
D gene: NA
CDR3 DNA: TGTGCCAGCAGTGGCGTTGTCGGCTACGAGCAGTACTTC
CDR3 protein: CASSGVVGYEQYF

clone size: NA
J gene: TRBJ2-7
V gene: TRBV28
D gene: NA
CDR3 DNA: TGTGCCAGCAGTTTATACGCAGGGACTTACGAGCAGTACTTC
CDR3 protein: CASSLYAGTYEQYF